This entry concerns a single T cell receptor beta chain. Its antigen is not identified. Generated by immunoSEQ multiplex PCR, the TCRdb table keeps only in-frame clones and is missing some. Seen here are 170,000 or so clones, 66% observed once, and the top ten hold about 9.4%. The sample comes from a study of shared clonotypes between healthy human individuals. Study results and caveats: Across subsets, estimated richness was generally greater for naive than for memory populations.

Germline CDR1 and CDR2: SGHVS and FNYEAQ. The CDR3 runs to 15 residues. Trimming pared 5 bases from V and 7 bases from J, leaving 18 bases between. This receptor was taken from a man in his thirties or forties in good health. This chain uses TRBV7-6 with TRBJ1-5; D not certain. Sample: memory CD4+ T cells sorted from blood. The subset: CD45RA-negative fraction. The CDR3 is CASSEGRSMSQPQHF. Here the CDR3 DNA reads TGTGCCAGCAGCGAAGGACGGTCGATGAGCCAGCCCCAGCATTTT.